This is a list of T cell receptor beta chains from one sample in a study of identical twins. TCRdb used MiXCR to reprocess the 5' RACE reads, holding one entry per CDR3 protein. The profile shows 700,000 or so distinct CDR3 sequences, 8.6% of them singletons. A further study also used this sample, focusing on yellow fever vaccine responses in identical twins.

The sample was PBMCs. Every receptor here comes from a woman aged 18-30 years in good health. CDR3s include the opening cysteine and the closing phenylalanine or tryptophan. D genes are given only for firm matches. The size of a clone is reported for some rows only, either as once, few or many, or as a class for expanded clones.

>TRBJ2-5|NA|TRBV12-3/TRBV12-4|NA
TGTGCCAGCAGCAGGGACACCGGGTCCCAGTACTTC
CASSRDTGSQYF
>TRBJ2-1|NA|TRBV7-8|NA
TGTGCCAGCAGCTCTGGGGGGGCTTTATGGCGGGGTGAGCAGTTCTTC
CASSSGGALWRGEQFF
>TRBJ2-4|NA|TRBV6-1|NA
TGTGCCAGCAGTGGTTCGGGTTCGGTAGCCAAAAACATTCAGTACTTC
CASSGSGSVAKNIQYF
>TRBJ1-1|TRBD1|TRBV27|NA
TGTGCCAGCAGACTAGGACAGGGGAACACTGAAGCTTTCTTT
CASRLGQGNTEAFF
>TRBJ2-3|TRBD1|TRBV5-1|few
TGCGCCAGCAGCTTGGCGAGGCCAGGGGGAGTAAATACGCAGTATTTT
CASSLARPGGVNTQYF
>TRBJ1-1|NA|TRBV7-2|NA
TGTGCCAGCAGCTTAGATTTTCTCCGAGACGACAAAGCTTTCTTT
CASSLDFLRDDKAFF
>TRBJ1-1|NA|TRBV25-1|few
TGTGCCAGCAGTGATAGGGGGGAGCTGGGGGCTTTCTTT
CASSDRGELGAFF
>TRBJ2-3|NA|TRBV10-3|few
TGTGCCATCAGTGAAGGACTTCGCTCGGAAGATACGCAGTATTTT
CAISEGLRSEDTQYF
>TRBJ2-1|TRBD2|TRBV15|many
TGTGCCACCAGCAGATCCCTCTCTAGCGGTTCCTACAATGAGCAGTTCTTC
CATSRSLSSGSYNEQFF
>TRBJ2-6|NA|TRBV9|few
TGTGCCAGCAGCGCACCTGGAGGGGCCAACGTCCTGACTTTC
CASSAPGGANVLTF
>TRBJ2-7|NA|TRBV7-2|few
TGTGCCAGCAGATCAGGATCGGACAGCCTCTACGAGCAGTACTTC
CASRSGSDSLYEQYF
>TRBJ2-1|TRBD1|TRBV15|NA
TGTGCCACCAGCGGGACAGGACAGGGCATTTTTGAGCAGTTCTTC
CATSGTGQGIFEQFF
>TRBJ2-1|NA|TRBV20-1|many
TGCAGTGCTAGAACTTCCGGGACCATTTACAATGAGCAGTTCTTC
CSARTSGTIYNEQFF
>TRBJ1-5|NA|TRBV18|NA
TGTGCCAGCTCACCGACAAGGGAGCGACCCCAGCATTTT
CASSPTRERPQHF
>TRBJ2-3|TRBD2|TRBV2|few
TGTGCCAGCAGATTCCGGGACTACCTCACAGATACGCAGTATTTT
CASRFRDYLTDTQYF
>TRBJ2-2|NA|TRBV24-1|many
TGTGCCACCAGTGATTCCCGGGACTTCTACACCGGGGAGCTGTTTTTT
CATSDSRDFYTGELFF
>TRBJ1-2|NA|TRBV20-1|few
TGCAGTGCTAGAACCTCAGGGACTACTAGGGGCTACACCTTC
CSARTSGTTRGYTF
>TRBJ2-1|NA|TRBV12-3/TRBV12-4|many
TGTGCCAGCAGTTTAGGGGGTTGGGGGGATGAGCAGTTCTTC
CASSLGGWGDEQFF
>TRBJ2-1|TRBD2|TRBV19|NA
TGTGCCAGTAGTATCTGGTCTAGCGGGATTAATGAGCAGTTCTTC
CASSIWSSGINEQFF
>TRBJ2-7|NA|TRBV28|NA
TGTGCCAGCAGCCCACCGGCGGTCACCTACGAGCAGTACTTC
CASSPPAVTYEQYF
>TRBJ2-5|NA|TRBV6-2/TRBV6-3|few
TGTGCCAGCAGTTACCAGGACCAAGAGACCCAGTACTTC
CASSYQDQETQYF
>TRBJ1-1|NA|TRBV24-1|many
TGTGCCACCAGTGATGGGTTCACGGATGAAGCTTTCTTT
CATSDGFTDEAFF
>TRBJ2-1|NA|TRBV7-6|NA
TGTGCCAGCAGCTTAGAAGGCAGAATGGAGGATGAGCAGTTCTTC
CASSLEGRMEDEQFF
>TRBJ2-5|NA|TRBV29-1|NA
TGCAGCGTTGGCGAGACAGGCCTCCAAGAGACCCAGTACTTC
CSVGETGLQETQYF
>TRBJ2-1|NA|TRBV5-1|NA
TGCGCCAGCAGCTTGACAGACAGCTCCTACAATGAGCAGTTCTTC
CASSLTDSSYNEQFF
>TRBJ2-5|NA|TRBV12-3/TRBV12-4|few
TGTGCCAGCAGCCCGAACCAGGGTAGAGAGACCCAGTACTTC
CASSPNQGRETQYF
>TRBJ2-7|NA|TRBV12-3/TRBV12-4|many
TGTGCCAGCAGTCCCCGGTCCGGGGTCAGCTCCTACGAGCAGTACTTC
CASSPRSGVSSYEQYF
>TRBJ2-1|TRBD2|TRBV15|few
TGTGCCACCAGCAGTCGACTAGCGGGGGCCGACAATGAGCAGTTCTTC
CATSSRLAGADNEQFF
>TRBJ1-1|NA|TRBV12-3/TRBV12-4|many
TGTGCAACCCTTACAGGGAGGAACACTGAAGCTTTCTTT
CATLTGRNTEAFF
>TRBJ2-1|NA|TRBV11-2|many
TGTGCCAGCAGCACCATACGATACAATGAGCAGTTCTTC
CASSTIRYNEQFF
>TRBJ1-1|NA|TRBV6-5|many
TGTGCCAGCAGTCCGGGGGGGCCTGAAGCTTTCTTT
CASSPGGPEAFF
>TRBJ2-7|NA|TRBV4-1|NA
TGCGCCAGCAGCCCGATAGATGGGGGATACGAGCAGTACTTC
CASSPIDGGYEQYF